The 8 T cell receptor beta chains given below trace back to one sample, sequenced in a study of vaccination effects on CD4 cells after COVID-19. Generated by immunoSEQ multiplex PCR, the TCRdb table keeps only in-frame clones and is missing some. This table has about 70,000 clones, roughly three quarters appearing once. Antigens for these TCRs are unknown. Cells that had been cultured for approximately ten days were the source of isolated CD4+ T cells. Sequenced material: CD4+ T cells from PBMCs cultured without peptide, taken before COVID-19 vaccination. The source is a human donor who received a COVID-19 vaccine.

CDR3 in amino acids: CASSRRYNQPQHF. The CDR3 nucleotides read TGTGCCAGCAGCAGACGGTACAATCAGCCCCAGCATTTT. This chain connects TRBV7-2 to TRBJ1-5; D call uncertain. CDR3 length: 13 amino acids. From germline, CDR1 is SGHTA and CDR2 FQGNSA. Trimming cost V 5 bases and J 3 bases, with 8 bases left between them.

The chain joins TRBV5-1 to TRBJ1-2, with 7 bases fitting TRBD1. The length of the CDR3 is 18 residues. Trimming took 1 base from V and 1 from J; bases not matched to a gene: 13. In germline, CDR1 is SGHRS, CDR2 YFSETQ. CDR3 in DNA: TGCGCCAGCAGCTTGTCAATTATTGGGACAGACCTTAACTATGGCTACACCTTC. Its protein product is CASSLSIIGTDLNYGYTF.

The chain couples TRBV3-1 (or the pseudogene TRBV3-2) to TRBJ2-7; D unresolved. CDR1 is LGHDT and CDR2 is YNNKEL in the germline V gene (reference sequence). Trimming cost V 4 bases and J 10 bases, with 14 bases left between them. The CDR3 has 12 residues. The DNA of the CDR3 is TGTGCCAGCAGCCCGATCCCGGCCGCTCAGTACGTC. It is translated as CASSPIPAAQYV.

The chain's CDR3 is CSAAVGRGGDTQYF. The DNA of the CDR3 is TGCAGCGCTGCGGTGGGGCGGGGAGGGGATACGCAGTATTTT. The V gene is TRBV29-1, the J gene TRBJ2-3; TRBD2 matches 7 bases. The germline CDR1 and CDR2 sequences are SQVTM and ANQGSEA. V lost 7 bases to trimming and J lost 6 bases; unmatched junction nucleotides: 13. This CDR3 region has 14 residues.

V and J are TRBV5-1 and TRBJ2-3, with a weak D call TRBD2 (6 bases). V was shortened by 3 bases and J by 8 bases, with 19 bases between the two germline ends. Germline V gene data show CDR1 as SGHRS and CDR2 as YFSETQ. CDR3 length: 15 amino acids. In DNA, the CDR3 is TGCGCCAGCAGCTGGGGGACTGTTTCTTCAGGTACGCAGTATTTT. Protein sequence: CASSWGTVSSGTQYF.

The chain employs TRBV5-6 and TRBJ2-7; no firm D call. Trimming pared 4 bases from V and 3 bases from J, leaving 5 bases between. The CDR3 contains 11 residues. Germline lookup yields CDR1 SGHDT and CDR2 YYEEEE. CDR3 coding DNA: TGTGCCAGCAGCAACTACTACGAGCAGTACGTC. Its protein is CASSNYYEQYV.

The V gene is TRBV29-1, the J gene TRBJ2-3; TRBD1 matches 7 bases. Trimming cost V 7 bases and J 6 bases; bases outside gene matches: 13. In germline, CDR1 is SQVTM, CDR2 ANQGSEA. There are 14 residues in the CDR3. CDR3 in amino acids: CSAEGAPGPDTQYF. CDR3 in DNA: TGCAGCGCCGAGGGGGCCCCCGGGCCTGATACGCAGTATTTT.

This rearrangement joins TRBV5-1 to TRBJ2-6; D is unresolved. Germline CDR1 reads SGHRS; CDR2 reads YFSETQ. The germline V and J ends were trimmed by 1 base and 0 bases, with 11 bases remaining between them. The CDR3 runs 17 residues. For the CDR3, the DNA is TGCGCCAGCAGCTTGTTGGGGTATACCTCTGGGGCCAACGTCCTGACTTTC. Translating gives CASSLLGYTSGANVLTF.